Shown below are 21 T cell receptor beta chains from a single sample sequenced in a study of beta chain features in type 1 diabetes. Isolated RNA was reverse transcribed in full, so expressed TCRB transcripts were sequenced. The protocol was immunoSEQ multiplex PCR, while the TCRdb copy is restricted to in-frame clones and leaves out a portion. The sample shows 600,000 to 700,000 clones, roughly 12% of them seen only once. Antigens for these TCRs are unknown. Study-level points and caveats: Moderately but significantly shorter TCRB CDR3s were found in Type 1 diabetes patients in all four CD4+ subsets.

Sequencing was carried out using naive CD4+ T cells from blood. The receptors were sampled from a young man with type 1 diabetes.

The chain couples TRBV19 to TRBJ2-7, with 7 bases identical to TRBD2. Germline CDR1 LNHDA, CDR2 SQIVND (reference sequence). The trim removed 3 bases at V and 2 bases at J, leaving 10 bases unmatched. This CDR3 spans 16 amino acids. CDR3 amino acids: CASSISRAGTTYEQYF. As DNA, the CDR3 is TGTGCCAGTAGTATTTCTCGGGCAGGGACTACCTACGAGCAGTACTTC. The full variable domain, rest sourced from reference TRBV19 and TRBJ2-7, is DGGITQSPKYLFRKEGQNVTLSCEQNLNHDAMYWYRQDPGQGLRLIYYSQIVNDFQKGDIAEGYSVSREKKESFPLTVTSAQKNPTAFYLCASSISRAGTTYEQYFGPGTRLTVT.

This clone was detected once. V and J are TRBV11-3 and TRBJ2-7, with D possibly matching TRBD1 (6 bases). This CDR3 is 15 amino acids long. The germline V gene encodes CDR1 SGHNT and CDR2 YENEEA. V was trimmed by 2 bases and J by 0 bases, leaving 11 bases between them. The CDR3 sequence: CASSLSGVDSYEQYF. The CDR3 region has the DNA TGTGCCAGCAGCTTATCAGGGGTGGACTCCTACGAGCAGTACTTC.

The chain couples TRBV5-6 to TRBJ1-2; D gene uncertain. This CDR3 has 13 residues. Germline lookup yields CDR1 SGHDT and CDR2 YYEEEE. V was shortened by 0 bases and J by 4 bases, with 7 bases between the two germline ends. CDR3 DNA sequence: TGTGCCAGCAGCTTGGGGAAGCCCTATGGCTACACCTTC. It codes for CASSLGKPYGYTF.

The V gene is TRBV7-3, the J gene TRBJ2-3; D unresolved. Trimming left V 0 bases short and J 1 base short, with 5 bases between. The CDR3 has 14 amino acids. The V gene's germline CDR1 is SGHTA and CDR2 FQGTGA. CDR3 loop: CASSLTPRTDTQYF. For the CDR3, the DNA is TGTGCCAGCAGCTTAACCCCCCGCACAGATACGCAGTATTTT.

The CDR3 DNA sequence: TGCAGCGTTGATCCGACAGACACTGAAGCTTTCTTT. It specifies CSVDPTDTEAFF. This chain links TRBV29-1 with TRBJ1-1; TRBD1 is a possible D gene (5 bases). Germline CDR1 and CDR2: SQVTM and ANQGSEA. The CDR3 contains 12 residues. Trimming took 3 bases from V and 3 from J, leaving 8 bases between them.

On this clone itself: The same CDR3 arises from other DNA sequences in this sample as well. The V call is TRBV5-6, the J call TRBJ2-5; D remains unclear. The CDR3 has 11 amino acids. Germline V gene lookup returns CDR1 SGHDT and CDR2 YYEEEE. The V gene lost 2 bases and the J gene lost 4 bases, with 3 bases spanning the gap. CDR3 nucleotides: TGTGCCAGCAGCTTTGGAGAGACCCAGTACTTC. Translation: CASSFGETQYF.

In its sample, this clone was seen a few times. The V and J genes are TRBV6-5 and TRBJ1-5; 7 bases map to TRBD1. Germline trimming cut 6 bases from V and 3 bases from J; bases unmatched to any gene: 5. The CDR3 consists of 14 residues. Looked up from germline, CDR1 is MNHEY and CDR2 is SVGAGI. The CDR3 spells CASSSGGYNQPQHF. CDR3 bases: TGTGCCAGCAGCTCAGGGGGTTACAATCAGCCCCAGCATTTT.

This chain joins TRBV7-2 and TRBJ1-2, with 8 bases lining up with TRBD1. Trimming at V came to 3 bases and at J to 8 bases, leaving 8 bases not matched to a gene. Looked up from germline, CDR1 is SGHTA and CDR2 is FQGNSA. This CDR3 is built from 14 residues. The CDR3 sequence: CASSFKGQVAGYTF. CDR3 sequence (DNA): TGTGCCAGCAGCTTTAAGGGACAGGTTGCCGGCTACACCTTC.

The chain couples TRBV10-3 to TRBJ1-2; D perhaps matches TRBD1 (5 bases). Germline V gives CDR1 ENHRY, CDR2 SYGVKD. V gave up 2 bases and J gave up 6 bases, with 7 bases separating them. The CDR3 has 12 residues. The CDR3 protein is CAISEGTHGYTF. DNA of the CDR3: TGTGCCATCAGTGAGGGGACCCATGGCTACACCTTC.

The sample holds a few counts of this clone. The chain is built from TRBV27 and TRBJ2-7, with 13 bases identical to TRBD2. V lost 4 bases, J lost 7 bases, and 13 bases stayed unmatched. Germline V CDR1 and CDR2: MNHEY, SMNVEV (reference sequence). The CDR3 spans 17 residues. The CDR3 reads CASSSTTSGGTREEQYF. The DNA of the CDR3 is TGTGCCAGCAGTTCAACGACTAGCGGGGGGACCCGAGAGGAGCAGTACTTC.

In its sample, this clone was seen a few times. The V gene is TRBV7-2, the J gene TRBJ1-4, with 7 bases that match TRBD1. This CDR3 comprises 16 residues. Unmatched junction bases numbered 13, after V lost 4 bases and J lost 8 bases. Germline V gene sequence: CDR1 SGHTA, CDR2 FQGNSA. The CDR3 sequence is CASSSILDRAREKLFF. The DNA of the CDR3 is TGTGCCAGCAGCTCCATCTTAGACAGGGCGAGGGAAAAACTGTTTTTT.

This rearrangement joins TRBV9 to TRBJ2-2; D is unresolved. V was clipped by 3 bases and J by 0 bases, with 6 bases between them. The CDR3 totals 14 residues. CDR1 is SGDLS, CDR2 YYNGEE, per germline. The CDR3 reads CASSGQPNTGELFF. The DNA of the CDR3 is TGTGCCAGCAGCGGGCAACCGAACACCGGGGAGCTGTTTTTT.

V and J are TRBV25-1 and TRBJ2-5; 8 positions match TRBD1. The CDR3 totals 15 residues. The J segment lost 5 bases and the V segment lost 5 bases, leaving 10 bases of the junction unmatched. Germline V CDR1 and CDR2: MGHDK, SYGVNS. CDR3 nucleotide sequence: TGTGCCAGCAGTCCCCGGACAGGGATAAGGGAGACCCAGTACTTC. Translating gives CASSPRTGIRETQYF.

This chain connects TRBV4-2 to TRBJ1-2, with TRBD1 as a possible D gene (6 bases). The CDR3 loop spans 15 amino acids. Trimming shortened V by 0 bases and J by 4 bases, and 12 bases separated the two germline ends. Per the germline V gene, CDR1 is LGHNA and CDR2 is YNFKEQ. The CDR3 region is CASSQETPRGYGYTF. In DNA form, the CDR3 reads TGTGCCAGCAGCCAAGAGACGCCCAGGGGCTATGGCTACACCTTC.

CDR3 sequence: CASALAGTDYNEQFF. The CDR3 coding sequence is TGTGCCAGTGCTCTTGCCGGGACAGATTACAATGAGCAGTTCTTC. V and J are TRBV9 and TRBJ2-1; 7 nucleotides align to TRBD1. The germline gives CDR1 SGDLS, CDR2 YYNGEE. The CDR3 covers 15 residues. The V segment lost 8 bases and the J segment 4 bases; nucleotides outside the gene matches: 12.

The chain uses TRBV28 and TRBJ1-6, with 8 positions matching TRBD1. This CDR3 has 15 amino acids. Germline V CDR1 and CDR2: MDHEN, SYDVKM. The V segment lost 3 bases and the J segment 9 bases; nucleotides outside the gene matches: 7. The CDR3 DNA reads as TGTGCCAGCAGTTTGTCAGGACAGGGCTTTTCACCCCTCCACTTT. Its protein product is CASSLSGQGFSPLHF.

The chain links TRBV7-2 to TRBJ2-3; D is perhaps TRBD2 (5 bases). Germline CDR1 SGHTA, CDR2 FQGNSA. V lost 8 bases, J lost 1 base, and 7 bases lay in between. The CDR3 covers 12 residues. CDR3 residues: CASGRGTDTQYF. For the CDR3, the DNA is TGTGCCAGCGGGCGGGGCACAGATACGCAGTATTTT.

J is TRBJ2-7 and V is TRBV7-2; TRBD1 or TRBD2 may be the D gene (6 bases each). The CDR3 sequence is 14 residues long. Germline V CDR1 and CDR2: SGHTA, FQGNSA. With 0 bases removed from V and 4 bases from J, the gap between germline ends came to 10 bases. CDR3 nucleotides: TGTGCCAGCAGCTTAGCCGGGGGCGAGTACGAGCAGTACTTC. It translates to CASSLAGGEYEQYF. The whole variable domain, remainder taken from reference TRBV7-2 and TRBJ2-7, is GAGVSQSPSNKVTEKGKDVELRCDPISGHTALYWYRQSLGQGLEFLIYFQGNSAPDKSGLPSDRFSAERTGGSVSTLTIQRTQQEDSAVYLCASSLAGGEYEQYFGPGTRLTVT.

Only a few counts were recorded for this clone. This chain links TRBV2 with TRBJ2-1; no clear D gene. V lost 1 base to trimming and J lost 2 bases, with 9 bases between them. The CDR3 spans 15 residues. The germline V gene encodes CDR1 SNHLY and CDR2 FYNNEI. The CDR3, as DNA: TGTGCCAGCAGTGAAGGACGATCCCCCTACAATGAGCAGTTCTTC. It specifies CASSEGRSPYNEQFF.

V and J are TRBV19 and TRBJ1-2; D might be TRBD1 (6 bases). Between the trimmed V and J ends, which lost 3 bases and 7 bases, there was a span of 15 bases. Germline V lookup: CDR1 LNHDA, CDR2 SQIVND (reference sequence). The CDR3 contains 14 residues. CDR3 in amino acids: CASSMGAGPTGYTF. CDR3 nucleotide sequence: TGTGCCAGTAGTATGGGGGCAGGGCCCACTGGCTACACCTTC.

The chain uses TRBV19 and TRBJ2-7, with TRBD1 identical over 7 bases. The CDR3 is 16 residues long. With 4 bases clipped from V and 1 base from J, the junction kept 10 bases outside the gene matches. Looked up from germline, CDR1 is LNHDA and CDR2 is SQIVND (reference sequence). CDR3 sequence (DNA): TGTGCCAGTAGTACTCCGCTGACAGGGCGATCCTACGAGCAGTACTTC. It yields the protein CASSTPLTGRSYEQYF.